The 30 T cell receptor beta chains presented below share a single source sample, sequenced in a study of cytomegalovirus exposure and HLA in healthy donors. PCR amplification relied on 60 Vbeta primers (plus 13 Jbeta primers). The assay was immunoSEQ multiplex PCR, and TCRdb's table has in-frame clones only and misses some. The listing contains some 70,000 clones. What was sequenced was PBMCs. These TCRs come from a female donor in good health and CMV-seropositive.

The chain is built from TRBV25-1 and TRBJ2-1; 13 bases align to TRBD2. The ends lost 7 bases at V and 3 bases at J; junction bases unmatched: 12. In germline, CDR1 is MGHDK, CDR2 SYGVNS. The CDR3 spans 18 residues. CDR3 amino acids: CASMRGTSGRAGYNEQFF. The CDR3 nucleotides read TGTGCCAGCATGAGGGGAACTAGCGGGAGGGCCGGCTACAATGAGCAGTTCTTC.

The V call is TRBV2, the J call TRBJ1-1; D call uncertain. CDR1 and CDR2 (germline): SNHLY, FYNNEI. The CDR3 covers 13 residues. Trimming cost V 8 bases and J 1 base, with 11 bases left between them. CDR3 amino acids: CASHFGENTEAFF. Written as DNA, the CDR3 is TGTGCCAGCCATTTTGGAGAGAACACTGAAGCTTTCTTT.

The chain combines TRBV2 with TRBJ2-3, with 8 bases identical to TRBD2. CDR1 and CDR2 from the germline V gene are SNHLY and FYNNEI. The CDR3 is 14 residues long. The ends lost 11 bases at V and 2 bases at J; junction bases unmatched: 9. CDR3 in DNA: TGTGCCTGCGTCGGGGGGGCAGACACAGATACGCAGTATTTT. Translation: CACVGGADTDTQYF.

The chain recombines TRBV6-4 with TRBJ2-1; TRBD2 aligns across 7 bases. Germline lookup yields CDR1 MRHNA and CDR2 SNTAGT. The V segment lost 5 bases and the J segment 4 bases; nucleotides outside the gene matches: 8. The CDR3 has 15 amino acids. The CDR3 sequence is CASSSERGWYNEQFF. The CDR3 DNA is TGTGCCAGCAGTTCCGAGCGGGGCTGGTACAATGAGCAGTTCTTC.

The gene calls are TRBV9 and TRBJ2-5, with 11 nucleotides matching TRBD2. The CDR3 runs 14 residues. Per germline, CDR1 SGDLS and CDR2 YYNGEE. The V gene end was trimmed by 4 bases and the J gene end by 4 bases; junction bases not matched to a gene: 3. CDR3 region: CASSPTSGRETQYF. The DNA for the CDR3 is TGTGCCAGCAGCCCAACTAGCGGGAGAGAGACCCAGTACTTC. Based on the CDR3 plus reference TRBV9 and TRBJ2-5, the full variable domain is DSGVTQTPKHLITATGQRVTLRCSPRSGDLSVYWYQQSLDQGLQFLIQYYNGEERAKGNILERFSAQQFPDLHSELNLSSLELGDSALYFCASSPTSGRETQYFGPGTRLLVL.

The chain recombines TRBV5-1 with TRBJ1-2; 7 bases match TRBD1. Germline assignment: CDR1 SGHRS and CDR2 YFSETQ. With 0 bases clipped from V and 4 bases from J, the junction kept 3 bases outside the gene matches. The CDR3 spans 14 residues. As DNA, the CDR3 is TGCGCCAGCAGCTTGGGCGGGGACAGCTATGGCTACACCTTC. Its protein is CASSLGGDSYGYTF.

In nucleotides, the CDR3 is TGTGCCACCAGCAGAGCTAGCGGGAGGCCCCAGAATGAGCAGTTCTTC. This sequence encodes CATSRASGRPQNEQFF. The chain carries TRBV15 and TRBJ2-1; 11 positions agree with TRBD2. CDR1 LNHNV and CDR2 YYDKDF come from the germline V gene (reference sequence). The ends lost 1 base at V and 7 bases at J; junction bases unmatched: 6. The CDR3 covers 16 residues.

The chain employs TRBV30 and TRBJ1-6; D not certain. This CDR3 has 11 residues. Trimming took 1 base from V and 18 from J, leaving 13 bases between them. The germline V gene has CDR1 GTSNPN and CDR2 SVGIG (reference sequence). CDR3 nucleotides: TGTGCCTGGAGTGGCCTCGGGGATACCCACTTT. It is translated as CAWSGLGDTHF.

The chain recombines TRBV18 with TRBJ1-3, with TRBD1 as a possible D gene (6 bases). The CDR3 sequence is 17 residues long. Looked up from germline, CDR1 is KGHSH and CDR2 is LQKENI. V was clipped by 1 base and J by 4 bases, with 17 bases between them. CDR3 in amino acids: CASSPLTGQSAGNTIYF. Written as DNA, the CDR3 is TGTGCCAGCTCACCACTCACAGGGCAGTCGGCCGGAAACACCATATATTTT.

This chain joins TRBV6-1 and TRBJ2-1, with 10 positions matching TRBD2. V shed 6 bases and J 10 bases; nucleotides not matched to a gene: 12. Germline CDR1 reads MNHNS; CDR2 reads SASEGT. The CDR3 is made up of 15 amino acids. The CDR3 sequence is CASSQTSGALREQFF. The CDR3 coding sequence is TGTGCCAGCAGCCAAACTAGCGGGGCCCTCCGAGAGCAGTTCTTC.

The chain recombines TRBV6-5 with TRBJ2-2; 7 bases are shared with TRBD1. V shed 5 bases and J 0 bases; nucleotides not matched to a gene: 3. The CDR3 covers 15 residues. Germline V gives CDR1 MNHEY, CDR2 SVGAGI. The CDR3 DNA is TGTGCCAGCAGTATCCAGGGGGCGAACACCGGGGAGCTGTTTTTT. It encodes CASSIQGANTGELFF.

A note on this clone: Different DNA sequences within this sample yield the same CDR3. The CDR3: CASSIGGATNEKLFF. The CDR3 DNA reads TGTGCCAGTAGTATCGGCGGAGCAACTAATGAAAAACTGTTTTTT. This chain connects TRBV19 to TRBJ1-4; D is unclear. V lost 3 bases and J 0 bases, leaving 8 bases between the germline ends. The CDR3 runs to 15 residues. CDR1 is LNHDA, CDR2 SQIVND, per germline (reference sequence).

The chain uses TRBV5-4 and TRBJ1-1; 10 bases match TRBD1. CDR3 length: 16 residues. V trimming: 1 base; J trimming: 4 bases; junction bases outside the gene matches: 7. CDR1 and CDR2 from the germline V gene are SGHNT and YYREEE (reference sequence). CDR3 loop: CASSLSRTGGTTEAFF. The CDR3 bases are TGTGCCAGCAGCTTGTCCCGGACAGGGGGGACCACTGAAGCTTTCTTT.

The rearrangement joins TRBV5-1 to TRBJ1-5; D ambiguous. CDR1 and CDR2 (germline): SGHRS, YFSETQ. CDR3 length: 13 residues. The germline V and J ends were trimmed by 0 bases and 4 bases, with 5 bases remaining between them. CDR3 DNA sequence: TGCGCCAGCAGCTTGGCCGGTAATCAGCCCCAGCATTTT. This sequence encodes CASSLAGNQPQHF.

This chain uses TRBV5-4 with TRBJ2-7; 7 nucleotides line up with TRBD1. CDR1 SGHNT and CDR2 YYREEE come from the germline V gene (reference sequence). The CDR3 is made up of 14 amino acids. The V and J ends lost 4 bases and 3 bases, in that order; junction bases with no gene match: 7. The CDR3 loop reads CASSPRTGDYEQYF. The CDR3 DNA is TGTGCCAGCAGCCCACGGACAGGAGACTACGAGCAGTACTTC.

The genes are TRBV9 and TRBJ2-7; D might be TRBD2 (5 bases). The length of the CDR3 is 14 residues. Trimming removed 2 bases from V and 4 bases from J, with 13 bases in between. Germline assignment: CDR1 SGDLS and CDR2 YYNGEE. CDR3 loop: CASSVGSYGYEQYF. CDR3 nucleotide sequence: TGTGCCAGCAGCGTTGGGAGCTACGGATACGAGCAGTACTTC. Full variable domain (remainder filled in from reference TRBV9 and TRBJ2-7): DSGVTQTPKHLITATGQRVTLRCSPRSGDLSVYWYQQSLDQGLQFLIQYYNGEERAKGNILERFSAQQFPDLHSELNLSSLELGDSALYFCASSVGSYGYEQYFGPGTRLTVT.

This sequence joins TRBV27 and TRBJ1-3; TRBD1 matches at 9 bases. This CDR3 is built from 14 residues. In germline, CDR1 is MNHEY, CDR2 SMNVEV (reference sequence). Unmatched junction bases numbered 5, after V lost 3 bases and J lost 8 bases. CDR3 loop: CASSFRTGDHTIYF. CDR3 DNA: TGTGCCAGCAGTTTTAGGACAGGGGATCACACCATATATTTT.

The gene calls are TRBV18 and TRBJ1-3, with a weak D call TRBD1 (6 bases). The CDR3 is 15 residues long. Trimming pared 0 bases from V and 2 bases from J, leaving 8 bases between. Per germline, CDR1 KGHSH and CDR2 LQKENI. The CDR3 nucleotides read TGTGCCAGCTCACCACCCGCAGGGGCTGGAAACACCATATATTTT. This gives the protein CASSPPAGAGNTIYF.

CDR3 sequence (DNA): TGTGCCAGCAGTGACCCGACAGGGGGCTTTATCTATGGCTACACCTTC. It specifies CASSDPTGGFIYGYTF. The rearrangement joins TRBV6-1 to TRBJ1-2; 10 bases agree with TRBD1. The length of the CDR3 is 16 residues. Germline trimming cut 3 bases from V and 4 bases from J; bases unmatched to any gene: 8. Germline CDR1 reads MNHNS; CDR2 reads SASEGT.

V gene TRBV9 combines with J gene TRBJ2-2, with D possibly TRBD1 on 6 matching bases. Germline V gives CDR1 SGDLS, CDR2 YYNGEE. This CDR3 has 15 amino acids. Trimming pared 0 bases from V and 4 bases from J, leaving 10 bases between. The CDR3 sequence: CASSVAHRATGELFF. The DNA of the CDR3 is TGTGCCAGCAGCGTAGCTCACAGGGCCACCGGGGAGCTGTTTTTT.

This rearrangement joins TRBV28 to TRBJ2-5, with D perhaps matching TRBD1 (5 bases). The CDR3 sequence is 16 residues long. Between the trimmed V and J ends, which lost 2 bases and 6 bases, there was a span of 19 bases. Germline loops: CDR1 MDHEN, CDR2 SYDVKM. CDR3 DNA sequence: TGTGCCAGCAGTTTACAGGGATTGAGTAGGTCGAAGACCCAGTACTTC. Translating gives CASSLQGLSRSKTQYF.

The rearrangement uses TRBV28 and TRBJ1-5, with 7 nucleotides matching TRBD1. Germline V lookup: CDR1 MDHEN, CDR2 SYDVKM. The CDR3 runs to 22 residues. V lost 3 bases to trimming and J lost 0 bases; unmatched junction nucleotides: 23. The CDR3 region is CASSFPSMRGLIRPDSNQPQHF. The CDR3 DNA reads as TGTGCCAGCAGTTTCCCGAGTATGAGGGGGCTCATCAGGCCTGATAGCAATCAGCCCCAGCATTTT. The variable domain in full, with the rest retrieved from reference TRBV28 and TRBJ1-5, is DVKVTQSSRYLVKRTGEKVFLECVQDMDHENMFWYRQDPGLGLRLIYFSYDVKMKEKGDIPEGYSVSREKKERFSLILESASTNQTSMYLCASSFPSMRGLIRPDSNQPQHFGDGTRLSIL.

J is TRBJ2-3 and V is TRBV7-9; no definite D call. Germline V lookup: CDR1 SEHNR, CDR2 FQNEAQ (reference sequence). CDR3 size: 15 residues. V lost 3 bases and J 2 bases, leaving 12 bases between the germline ends. CDR3 in DNA: TGTGCCAGCAGCTTTGGTGGGCTGGCCACAGATACGCAGTATTTT. Its translation: CASSFGGLATDTQYF.

This chain links TRBV6-5 with TRBJ2-7; possibly TRBD1 for D (7 bases). Per the germline V gene, CDR1 is MNHEY and CDR2 is SVGAGI. V lost 4 bases and J lost 6, with 19 bases in between. The CDR3 runs to 15 residues. The CDR3 nucleotides are TGTGCCAGCAGTTCCGCGGGACAGAGGCCTCCCGAGCAGTACTTC. It is translated as CASSSAGQRPPEQYF.

The genes are TRBV5-4 and TRBJ2-1; 11 bases fit TRBD2. This CDR3 has 16 residues. CDR1 SGHNT and CDR2 YYREEE come from the germline V gene (reference sequence). V lost 1 base to trimming and J lost 7 bases; unmatched junction nucleotides: 7. The CDR3, as DNA: TGTGCCAGCAGCTTGTCTAGCGGGGGGAATCTAAATGAGCAGTTCTTC. This gives the protein CASSLSSGGNLNEQFF.

The rearrangement joins TRBV6-5 to TRBJ2-3; 8 bases are shared with TRBD2. Germline V lookup: CDR1 MNHEY, CDR2 SVGAGI. V shed 8 bases and J 0 bases; nucleotides not matched to a gene: 1. The CDR3 sequence is 13 residues long. This chain's CDR3 is CASQRGSTDTQYF. In DNA form, the CDR3 reads TGTGCCAGCCAGCGGGGGAGCACAGATACGCAGTATTTT.

The gene calls are TRBV5-3 and TRBJ1-1, with 9 bases that match TRBD1. Being an ORF, TRBV5-3 has a function that is uncertain. V trimming: 0 bases; J trimming: 1 base; junction bases outside the gene matches: 1. The CDR3 covers 15 residues. The DNA of the CDR3 is TGTGCCAGAAGCTTGGGGGACAGGGAGAACACTGAAGCTTTCTTT. Translation: CARSLGDRENTEAFF.

V is TRBV4-1 and J is TRBJ2-7; D might be TRBD2 (5 bases). This CDR3 region has 14 residues. CDR1 MGHRA and CDR2 YSYEKL come from the germline V gene. V lost 1 base and J lost 5, with 12 bases in between. In DNA form, the CDR3 reads TGCGCCAGCAGCCAAGGCATCGGGGTTAACGAGCAGTACTTC. This sequence encodes CASSQGIGVNEQYF.

The rearrangement links TRBV6-8 to TRBJ2-3; tentatively, D is TRBD2 (6 bases). The V gene's germline CDR1 is MNHGY and CDR2 SAAAGT. CDR3 size: 16 residues. The V and J ends lost 7 bases and 0 bases respectively, with 17 bases between them. This CDR3 reads CASTIQDYLSTDTQYF. For the CDR3, the DNA is TGTGCCAGCACTATACAGGACTATCTAAGCACAGATACGCAGTATTTT.

The rearrangement uses TRBV29-1 and TRBJ2-5; 9 positions agree with TRBD2. CDR3 length equals 18 residues. The germline V gene has CDR1 SQVTM and CDR2 ANQGSEA. V gave up 4 bases and J gave up 2 bases; unmatched junction bases: 17. The CDR3, as DNA: TGCAGCGTTGTTGGTTGGTCTAGCGGGGTCGTTTGGCAAGAGACCCAGTACTTC. It specifies CSVVGWSSGVVWQETQYF.